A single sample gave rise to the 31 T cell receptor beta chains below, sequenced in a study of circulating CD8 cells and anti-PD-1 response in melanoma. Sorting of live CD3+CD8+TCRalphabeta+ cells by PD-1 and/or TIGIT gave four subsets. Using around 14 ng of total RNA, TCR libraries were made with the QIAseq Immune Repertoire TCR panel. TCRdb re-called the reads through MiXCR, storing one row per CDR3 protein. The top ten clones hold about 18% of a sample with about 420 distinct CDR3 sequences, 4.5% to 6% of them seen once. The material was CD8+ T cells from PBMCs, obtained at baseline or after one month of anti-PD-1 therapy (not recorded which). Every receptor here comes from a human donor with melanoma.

The CDR3 loop reads CSANPEEGTPYEQYF. CDR3 in DNA: TGCAGTGCTAACCCGGAGGAAGGTACCCCCTACGAGCAGTACTTC. The gene calls are TRBV20-1 and TRBJ2-7, with D perhaps matching TRBD2 (5 bases). The CDR3 spans 15 residues. Trimming pared 4 bases from V and 2 bases from J, leaving 18 bases between. Looked up from germline, CDR1 is DFQATT and CDR2 is SNEGSKA (reference sequence).

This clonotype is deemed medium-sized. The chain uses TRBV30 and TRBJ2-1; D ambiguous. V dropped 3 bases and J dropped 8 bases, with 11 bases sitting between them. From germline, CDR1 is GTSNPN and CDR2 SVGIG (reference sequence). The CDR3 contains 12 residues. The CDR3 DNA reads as TGTGCCTGGAGCGTGGATTCGGATGAGCAGTTCTTC. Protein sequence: CAWSVDSDEQFF.

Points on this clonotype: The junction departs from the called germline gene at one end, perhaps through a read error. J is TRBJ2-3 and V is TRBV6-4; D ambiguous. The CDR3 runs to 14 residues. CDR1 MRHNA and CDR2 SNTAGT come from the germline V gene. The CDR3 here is CASSDPPDHDTLYF. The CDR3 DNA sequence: TGTGCCAGCAGTGACCCCCCCGACCATGATACGCTGTATTTT.

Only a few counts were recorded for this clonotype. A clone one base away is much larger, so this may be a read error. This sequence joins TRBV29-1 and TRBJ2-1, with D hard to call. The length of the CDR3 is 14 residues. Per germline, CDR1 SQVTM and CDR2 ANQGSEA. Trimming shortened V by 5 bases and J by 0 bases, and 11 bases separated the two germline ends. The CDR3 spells CSVTPVSSYNEQFF. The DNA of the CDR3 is TGCAGCGTTACCCCAGTCAGCTCCTACAATGAGCAGTTCTTC.

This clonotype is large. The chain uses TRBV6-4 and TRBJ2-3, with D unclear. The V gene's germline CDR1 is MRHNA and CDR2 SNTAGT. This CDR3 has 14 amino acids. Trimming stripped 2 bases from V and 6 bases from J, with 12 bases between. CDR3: CASSDAPDHDTQYF. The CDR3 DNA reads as TGTGCCAGCAGTGACGCCCCCGACCATGATACGCAGTATTTT.

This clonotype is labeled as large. This CDR3 reads CASSLSQGYQETQYF. The CDR3 bases are TGTGCCAGCAGTTTATCTCAGGGCTACCAAGAGACCCAGTACTTC. The chain employs TRBV28 and TRBJ2-5; tentative D call: TRBD1 (5 bases). This CDR3 has 15 residues. V lost 1 base, J lost 0 bases, and 9 bases lay in between. Germline V gene lookup returns CDR1 MDHEN and CDR2 SYDVKM.

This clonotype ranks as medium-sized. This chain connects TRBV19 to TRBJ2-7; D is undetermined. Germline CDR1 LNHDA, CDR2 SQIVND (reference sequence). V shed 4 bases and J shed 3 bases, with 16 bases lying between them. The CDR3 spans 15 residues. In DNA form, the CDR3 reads TGTGCCAGTAGTAATGAAGCGCGGCCTTACTACGAGCAGTACTTC. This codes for CASSNEARPYYEQYF. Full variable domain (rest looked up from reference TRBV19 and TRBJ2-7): DGGITQSPKYLFRKEGQNVTLSCEQNLNHDAMYWYRQDPGQGLRLIYYSQIVNDFQKGDIAEGYSVSREKKESFPLTVTSAQKNPTAFYLCASSNEARPYYEQYFGPGTRLTVT.

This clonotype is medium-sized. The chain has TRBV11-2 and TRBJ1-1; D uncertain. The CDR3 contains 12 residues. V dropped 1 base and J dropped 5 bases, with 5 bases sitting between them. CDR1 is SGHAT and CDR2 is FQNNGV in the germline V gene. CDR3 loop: CASSLGFTEAFF. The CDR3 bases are TGTGCCAGCAGCTTAGGATTTACTGAAGCTTTCTTT.

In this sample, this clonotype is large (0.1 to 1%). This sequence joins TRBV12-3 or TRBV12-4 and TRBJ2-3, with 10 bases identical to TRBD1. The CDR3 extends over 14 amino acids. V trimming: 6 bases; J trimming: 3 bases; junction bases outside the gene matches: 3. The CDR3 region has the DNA TGTGCCAGCAGCCGGGACAGGGGTACAGATACGCAGTATTTT. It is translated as CASSRDRGTDTQYF.

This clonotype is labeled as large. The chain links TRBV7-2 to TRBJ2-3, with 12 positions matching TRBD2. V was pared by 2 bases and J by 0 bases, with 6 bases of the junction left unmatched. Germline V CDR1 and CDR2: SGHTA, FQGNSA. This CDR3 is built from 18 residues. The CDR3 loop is CASSLISSGGASTDTQYF. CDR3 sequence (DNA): TGTGCCAGCAGCTTAATTTCTAGCGGGGGGGCTAGCACAGATACGCAGTATTTT.

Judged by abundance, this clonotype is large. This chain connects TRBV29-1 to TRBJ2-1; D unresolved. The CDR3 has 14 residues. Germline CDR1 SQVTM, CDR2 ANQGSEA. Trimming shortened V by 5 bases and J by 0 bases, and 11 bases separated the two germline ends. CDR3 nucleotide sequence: TGCAGCGTTACCTCAGTCAGCTCCTACAATGAGCAGTTCTTC. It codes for CSVTSVSSYNEQFF.

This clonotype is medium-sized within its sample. The DNA of the CDR3 is TGCAGTGCTACGGGACTAGCGTGGGGATTACGCGAGTTTAAAATGGAAGAGACCCAGTACTTC. This codes for CSATGLAWGLREFKMEETQYF. The rearrangement links TRBV20-1 to TRBJ2-5; 10 bases match TRBD2. Trimming took 4 bases from V and 3 from J; bases not matched to a gene: 26. Germline-derived CDR1 and CDR2 are DFQATT and SNEGSKA (reference sequence). CDR3 length equals 21 residues.

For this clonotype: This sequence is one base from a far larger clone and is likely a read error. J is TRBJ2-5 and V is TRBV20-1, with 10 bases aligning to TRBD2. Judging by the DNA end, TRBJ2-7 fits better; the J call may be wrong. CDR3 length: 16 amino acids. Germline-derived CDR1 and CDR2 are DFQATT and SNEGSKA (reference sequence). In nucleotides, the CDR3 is TGCAGTGCTAGAGGTCAGGGGACTAGCGATTACCACGAGCAGTACTTC. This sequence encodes CSARGQGTSDYHEQYF.

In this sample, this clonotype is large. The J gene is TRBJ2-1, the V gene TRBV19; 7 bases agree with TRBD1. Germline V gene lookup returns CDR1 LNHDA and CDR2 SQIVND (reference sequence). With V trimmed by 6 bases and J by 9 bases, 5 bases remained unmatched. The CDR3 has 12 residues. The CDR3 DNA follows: TGTGCCAGTAGCATGACAGGGTTTGAGCAGTTCTTC. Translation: CASSMTGFEQFF.

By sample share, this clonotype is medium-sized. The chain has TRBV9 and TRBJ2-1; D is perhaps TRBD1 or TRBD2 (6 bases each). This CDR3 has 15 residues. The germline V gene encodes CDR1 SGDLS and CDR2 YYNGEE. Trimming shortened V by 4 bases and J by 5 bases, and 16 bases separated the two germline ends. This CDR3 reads CASSPGGAPNNEQFF. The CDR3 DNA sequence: TGTGCCAGCAGCCCCGGGGGCGCCCCAAACAATGAGCAGTTCTTC. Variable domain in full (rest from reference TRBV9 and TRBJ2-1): DSGVTQTPKHLITATGQRVTLRCSPRSGDLSVYWYQQSLDQGLQFLIQYYNGEERAKGNILERFSAQQFPDLHSELNLSSLELGDSALYFCASSPGGAPNNEQFFGPGTRLTVL.

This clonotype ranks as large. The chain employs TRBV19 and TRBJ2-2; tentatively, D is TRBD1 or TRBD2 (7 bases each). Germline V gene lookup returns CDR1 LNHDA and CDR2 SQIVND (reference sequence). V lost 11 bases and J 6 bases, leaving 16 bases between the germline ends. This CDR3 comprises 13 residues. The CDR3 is CASREGAAGELFF. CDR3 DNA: TGTGCCTCCAGGGAGGGGGCGGCCGGGGAGCTGTTTTTT.

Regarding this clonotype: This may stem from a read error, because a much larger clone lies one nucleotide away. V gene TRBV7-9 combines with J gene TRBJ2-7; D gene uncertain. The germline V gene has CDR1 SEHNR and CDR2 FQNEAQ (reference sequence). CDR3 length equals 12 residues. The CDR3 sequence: CDSSHRSYEQYF. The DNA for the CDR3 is TGTGACAGCAGCCACCGATCCTACGAGCAGTACTTC. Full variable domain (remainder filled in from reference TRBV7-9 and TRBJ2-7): DTGVSQNPRHKITKRGQNVTFRCDPISEHNRLYWYRQTLGQGPEFLTYFQNEAQLEKSRLLSDRFSAERPKGSFSTLEIQRTEQGDSAMYLCDSSHRSYEQYFGPGTRLTVT.

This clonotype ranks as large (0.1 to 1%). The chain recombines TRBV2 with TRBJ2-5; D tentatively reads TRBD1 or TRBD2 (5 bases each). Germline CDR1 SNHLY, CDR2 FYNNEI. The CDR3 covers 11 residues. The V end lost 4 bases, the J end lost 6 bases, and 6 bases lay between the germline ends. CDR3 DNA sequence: TGTGCCAGCAGTGGGGACCAGACCCAGTACTTC. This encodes CASSGDQTQYF.

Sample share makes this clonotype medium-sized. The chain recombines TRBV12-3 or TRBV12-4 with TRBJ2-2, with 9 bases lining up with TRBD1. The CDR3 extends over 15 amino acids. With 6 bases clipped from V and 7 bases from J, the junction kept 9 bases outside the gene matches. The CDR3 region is CASSKGQGSNGELFF. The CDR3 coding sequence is TGTGCCAGCAGCAAGGGACAGGGTTCGAACGGGGAGCTGTTTTTT.

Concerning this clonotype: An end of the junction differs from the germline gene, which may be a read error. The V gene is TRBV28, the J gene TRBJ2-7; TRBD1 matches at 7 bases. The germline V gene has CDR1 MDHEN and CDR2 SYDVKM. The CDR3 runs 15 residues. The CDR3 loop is CASSWDSASSYEQCF. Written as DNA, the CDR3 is TGTGCTAGCAGTTGGGACAGCGCCTCTTCCTACGAGCAGTGCTTC.

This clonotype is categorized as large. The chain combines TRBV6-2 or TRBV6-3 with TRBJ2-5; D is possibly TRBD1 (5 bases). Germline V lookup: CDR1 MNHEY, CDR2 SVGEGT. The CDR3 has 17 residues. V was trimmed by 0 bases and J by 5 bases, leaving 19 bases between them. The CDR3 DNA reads TGTGCCAGCAGTTACTCGACCGGGTCCCCGAAGGGGGAGACCCAGTACTTC. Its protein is CASSYSTGSPKGETQYF.

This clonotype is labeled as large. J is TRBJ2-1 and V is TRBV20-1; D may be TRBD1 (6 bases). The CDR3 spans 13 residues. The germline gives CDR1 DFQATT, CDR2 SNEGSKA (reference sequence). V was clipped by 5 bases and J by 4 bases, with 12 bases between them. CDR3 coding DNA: TGCAGTGCTTCCCGCGGACAGTACAATGAGCAGTTCTTC. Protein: CSASRGQYNEQFF.

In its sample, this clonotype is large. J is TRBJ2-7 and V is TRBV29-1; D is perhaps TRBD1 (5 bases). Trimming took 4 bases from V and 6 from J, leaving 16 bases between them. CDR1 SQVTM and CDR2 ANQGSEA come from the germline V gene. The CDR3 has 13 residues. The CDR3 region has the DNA TGCAGCGTTGCGGGCGACAGTCGTGTCGAGCAGTACTTC. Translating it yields CSVAGDSRVEQYF.

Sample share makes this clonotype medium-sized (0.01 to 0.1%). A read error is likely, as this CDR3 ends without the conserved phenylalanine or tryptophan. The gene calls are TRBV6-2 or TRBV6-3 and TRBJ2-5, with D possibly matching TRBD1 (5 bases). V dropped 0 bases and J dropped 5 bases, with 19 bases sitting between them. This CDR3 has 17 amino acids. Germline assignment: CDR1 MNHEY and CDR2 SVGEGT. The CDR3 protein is CASSYSTGSPKGETQYL. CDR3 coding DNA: TGTGCCAGCAGTTACTCGACCGGGTCCCCGAAGGGGGAGACCCAGTACTTA.

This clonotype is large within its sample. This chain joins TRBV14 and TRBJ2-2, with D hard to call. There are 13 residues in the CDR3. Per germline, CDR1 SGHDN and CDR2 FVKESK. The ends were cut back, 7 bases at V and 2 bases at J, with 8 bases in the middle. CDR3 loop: CASNKENTGELFF. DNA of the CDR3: TGTGCCAGCAACAAGGAAAACACCGGGGAGCTGTTTTTT.

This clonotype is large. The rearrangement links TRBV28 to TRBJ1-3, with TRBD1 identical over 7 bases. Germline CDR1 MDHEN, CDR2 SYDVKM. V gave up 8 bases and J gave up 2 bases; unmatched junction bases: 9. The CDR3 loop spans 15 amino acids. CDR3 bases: TGTGCCAGCGGAGTATTGACAGGGCCTGGAAACACCATATATTTT. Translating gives CASGVLTGPGNTIYF.

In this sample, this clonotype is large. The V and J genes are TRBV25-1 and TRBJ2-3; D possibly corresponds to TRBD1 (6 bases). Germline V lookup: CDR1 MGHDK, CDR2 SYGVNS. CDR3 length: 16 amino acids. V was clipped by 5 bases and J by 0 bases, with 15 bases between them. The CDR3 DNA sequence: TGTGCCAGCAGTCCACTACAGGGCCCCAGCACAGATACGCAGTATTTT. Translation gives CASSPLQGPSTDTQYF.

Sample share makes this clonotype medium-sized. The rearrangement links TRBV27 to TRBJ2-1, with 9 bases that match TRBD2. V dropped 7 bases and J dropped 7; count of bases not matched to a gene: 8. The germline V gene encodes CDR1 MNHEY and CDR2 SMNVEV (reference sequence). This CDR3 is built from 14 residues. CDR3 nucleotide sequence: TGTGCCAGCATGCTAGCGGGGATAGGAAATGAGCAGTTCTTC. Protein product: CASMLAGIGNEQFF.

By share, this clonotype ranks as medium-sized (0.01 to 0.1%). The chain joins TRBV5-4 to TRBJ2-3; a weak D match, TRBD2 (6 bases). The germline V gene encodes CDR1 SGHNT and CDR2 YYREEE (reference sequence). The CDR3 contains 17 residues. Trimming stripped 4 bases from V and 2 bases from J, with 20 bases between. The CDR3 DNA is TGTGCCAGCAGCGGAATCGGAAGGGACTCTCCCACAGATACGCAGTATTTT. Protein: CASSGIGRDSPTDTQYF. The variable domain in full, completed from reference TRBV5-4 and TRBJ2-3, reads ETGVTQSPTHLIKTRGQQVTLRCSSQSGHNTVSWYQQALGQGPQFIFQYYREEENGRGNFPPRFSGLQFPNYSSELNVNALELDDSALYLCASSGIGRDSPTDTQYFGPGTRLTVL.

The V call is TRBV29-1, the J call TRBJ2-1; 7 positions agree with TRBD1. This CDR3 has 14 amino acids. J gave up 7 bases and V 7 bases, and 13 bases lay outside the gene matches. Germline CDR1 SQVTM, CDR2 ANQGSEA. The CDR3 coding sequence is TGCAGCGGGTGGGCGACAGGGTTATTTAATGAGCAGTTCTTC. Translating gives CSGWATGLFNEQFF.

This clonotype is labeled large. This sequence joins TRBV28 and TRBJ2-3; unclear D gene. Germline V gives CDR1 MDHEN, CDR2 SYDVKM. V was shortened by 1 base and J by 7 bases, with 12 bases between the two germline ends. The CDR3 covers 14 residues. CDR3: CASSLSLAANTQYF. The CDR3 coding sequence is TGTGCCAGCAGTTTATCCCTCGCAGCTAATACGCAGTATTTT.